This TCR beta chain comes out of a study of blood T cell repertoires in COVID-19. Profiled with immunoSEQ multiplex PCR; TCRdb holds only in-frame clones, not every one. Of approximately 290,000 clones listed, nearly 90% were seen once; the top ten hold around 4.4%. Germline V gene sequence: CDR1 WSHSY, CDR2 SAAADI. The CDR3 runs to 14 residues. With V trimmed by 8 bases and J by 3 bases, 6 bases remained unmatched. The V call is TRBV10-2, the J call TRBJ1-5, with 8 bases identical to TRBD1. This TCR was recovered from a woman aged 18-29 years with acute COVID-19. Sequencing was performed on PBMCs or T cells enriched from blood (not recorded which). CDR3 nucleotides: TGCGCCAGCGGGGACAGGATCCACAATCAGCCCCAGCATTTT. Residues: CASGDRIHNQPQHF.